The TCR beta chain described here comes from a study of CD4 T cells in relation to SARS-CoV-2 and coronaviruses. This table comes from immunoSEQ multiplex PCR, and its TCRdb copy is limited to in-frame clones, with some not included. In the table there are 9,500 to 15,000 clones, roughly 71% of which are singletons. The sample holds a few counts of this clone. Its specificity is not known. Unexposed donor CD4+ T cells date from about 2011-2018, before the COVID-19 pandemic. CD4+ T cells were isolated from the cells after 10 days of culture. The CDR3 consists of 13 residues. Germline CDR1 reads MGHRA; CDR2 reads YSYEKL. V shed 3 bases and J shed 0 bases, with 5 bases lying between them.

J is TRBJ1-1 and V is TRBV4-1; a possible D gene is TRBD1 (5 bases). The receptor's source is a human donor in good health. The specimen sequenced was CD4+ T cells from PBMCs, cultured in vitro. The CDR3: CASSQDMNTEAFF. The CDR3 coding sequence is TGCGCCAGCAGCCAGGACATGAACACTGAAGCTTTCTTT.